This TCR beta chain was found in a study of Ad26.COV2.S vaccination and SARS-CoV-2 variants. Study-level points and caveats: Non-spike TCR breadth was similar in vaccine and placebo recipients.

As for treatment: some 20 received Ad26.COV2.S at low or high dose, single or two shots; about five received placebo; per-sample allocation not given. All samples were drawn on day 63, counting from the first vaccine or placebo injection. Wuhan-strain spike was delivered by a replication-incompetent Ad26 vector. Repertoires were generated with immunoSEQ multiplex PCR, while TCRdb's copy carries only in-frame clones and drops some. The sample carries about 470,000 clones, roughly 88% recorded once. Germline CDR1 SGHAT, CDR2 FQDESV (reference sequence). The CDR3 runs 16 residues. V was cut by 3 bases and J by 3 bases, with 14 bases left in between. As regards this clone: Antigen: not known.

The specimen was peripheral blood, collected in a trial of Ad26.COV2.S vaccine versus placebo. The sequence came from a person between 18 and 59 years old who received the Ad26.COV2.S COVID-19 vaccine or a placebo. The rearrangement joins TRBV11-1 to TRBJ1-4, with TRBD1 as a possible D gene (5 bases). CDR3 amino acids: CASSLQGSAANEKLFF. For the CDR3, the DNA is TGTGCCAGCAGCTTGCAGGGATCGGCAGCTAATGAAAAACTGTTTTTT.